This T cell receptor (beta chain) is from a study of PD-1 blockade in classical Hodgkin lymphoma. The V and J ends lost 3 bases and 3 bases respectively, with 9 bases between them. The CDR3 runs to 14 residues. Germline V gene data show CDR1 as MNHEY and CDR2 as SMNVEV (reference sequence). Study findings and constraints: By cycle point C4D1, TCR diversity had risen significantly in CD4+ cells (but not CD8+ cells). Some patients started nivolumab under 1 year after ASCT, and they were excluded.

This clone was recorded a few times. Its cognate antigen is unknown. The patients all showed relapse after autologous stem cell transplantation, while their brentuximab vedotin exposure varied. Patients reached a best response of complete response, partial response or progressive disease. Produced via immunoSEQ multiplex PCR; TCRdb's table is partial and in-frame only. The data contain 90,000 to 100,000 clones, around nine tenths of them singletons. This chain connects TRBV27 to TRBJ1-5; D not certain. This clonotype was obtained from a human donor with classical Hodgkin lymphoma. Sequences were derived from peripheral blood mononuclear cells (PBMCs), sampled at baseline. The CDR3 DNA reads as TGTGCCAGCAGTTTCGGACCGCCCAATCAGCCCCAGCATTTT. Its translation: CASSFGPPNQPQHF.